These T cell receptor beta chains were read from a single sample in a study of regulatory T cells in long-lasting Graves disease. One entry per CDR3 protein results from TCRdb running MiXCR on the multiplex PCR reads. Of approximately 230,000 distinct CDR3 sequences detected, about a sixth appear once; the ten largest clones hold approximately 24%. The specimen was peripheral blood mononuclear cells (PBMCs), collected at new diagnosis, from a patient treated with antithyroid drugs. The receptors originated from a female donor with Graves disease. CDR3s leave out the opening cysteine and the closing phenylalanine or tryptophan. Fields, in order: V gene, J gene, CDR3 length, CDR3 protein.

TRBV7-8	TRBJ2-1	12	ASSPDRDSNEQF
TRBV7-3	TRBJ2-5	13	ASSPSRQGWETQY
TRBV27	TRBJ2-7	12	ASSFTGSSYEQY
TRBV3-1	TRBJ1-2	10	ASSKGVHGYT
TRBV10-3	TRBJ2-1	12	AISEGQGYNEQF
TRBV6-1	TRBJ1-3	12	ASSEQGDGNTIY
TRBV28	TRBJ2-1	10	ATSVLYNEQF
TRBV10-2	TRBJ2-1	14	ASRPGTSGRAGCRF
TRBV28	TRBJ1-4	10	ASSEAQEKLF
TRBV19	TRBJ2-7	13	ASSTSPDRVTEQY